This T cell receptor beta chain was obtained from a study of blood T cell repertoires in COVID-19. Overall study: COVID-19 samples, acute and convalescent, were from the United States, Italy and Spain.

Germline V gene sequence: CDR1 WSHSY, CDR2 SAAADI. V was clipped by 5 bases and J by 5 bases; unmatched bases: 8. The CDR3 totals 15 residues. Produced via immunoSEQ multiplex PCR; TCRdb's table is partial and in-frame only. The sample gives about 98,000 clones, approximately 91% of which show up once; less than 5.5% is in the top ten. Specimen: peripheral blood. The receptor's source is a man younger than 35 with acute or convalescent COVID-19. The chain recombines TRBV10-2 with TRBJ2-3; 9 bases match TRBD2. The CDR3 loop reads CASSRQRGAVDTQYF. CDR3 nucleotide sequence: TGCGCCAGCAGTAGGCAGCGGGGGGCGGTAGATACGCAGTATTTT.